This T cell receptor (beta chain) was sequenced in a study of shared T cell receptors in the human thymus. The table came from immunoSEQ multiplex PCR; TCRdb's copy has only in-frame clones and leaves some out. The table includes hundreds of thousands of clones, around 87% detected once. In addition, the sample was reused for a study of human thymus T cells. That investigation notes: Related research described thymic repertoires that were highly overlapping among unrelated individuals.

The source material was thymocytes. The sequence came from a boy in the first two years of life with a congenital heart defect.

CDR3 coding DNA: TGTGCCAGCAGCCCTAAGAGGCGGGAGGACGTCACCGGGGAGCTGTTTTTT. Translated: CASSPKRREDVTGELFF. The rearrangement joins TRBV7-9 to TRBJ2-2; the match to TRBD2 covers 8 bases. Germline loops: CDR1 SEHNR, CDR2 FQNEAQ (reference sequence). Trimming at V came to 5 bases and at J to 4 bases, leaving 12 bases not matched to a gene. CDR3 length equals 17 residues.